This T cell receptor beta chain emerged from a study of blood T cell repertoires in COVID-19. From germline, CDR1 is SGHTA and CDR2 FQGNSA. V was shortened by 2 bases and J by 5 bases, with 13 bases between the two germline ends. The length of the CDR3 is 15 residues. Data came from immunoSEQ multiplex PCR; TCRdb stores just in-frame clones and leaves some out. The table has approximately 160,000 clones, about four fifths seen once. This clone was detected a few times. The specimen was peripheral blood. The V gene is TRBV7-2, the J gene TRBJ1-5; maybe TRBD1 (6 bases). This TCR was sampled from an older man who had recovered from COVID-19. CDR3 DNA: TGTGCCAGCAGCTTACAGACAGGAGGAGATCAGCCCCAGCATTTT. Its translation is CASSLQTGGDQPQHF.